This T cell receptor (beta chain) appears in the sequencing data of a study of blood T cell repertoires in COVID-19. Study-level background: Researchers got acute and convalescent COVID-19 samples from the United States, Italy and Spain. In each case, the material was cDNA or gDNA derived from T cells, B-cell-depleted T cells, or PBMCs.

The CDR3 loop spans 13 amino acids. In germline, CDR1 is SGHRS, CDR2 YFSETQ. V was trimmed by 0 bases and J by 4 bases, leaving 7 bases between them. The authors' processing: Amplification of reference gene primers was used by the study to estimate nucleated cell counts. Produced via immunoSEQ multiplex PCR; TCRdb's table is partial and in-frame only. V and J calls and clone size come straight from that table; D and trimming were deduced from the DNA. Of about 120,000 clones in the sample, roughly 89% are singletons; the top ten hold about 19%. Material for sequencing was peripheral blood. The receptor was isolated from a human donor with acute or convalescent COVID-19. The donor label of this sample is uncertain. The V call is TRBV5-1, the J call TRBJ1-1; D not resolved. The CDR3 region is CASSLGEATEAFF. The CDR3 region has the DNA TGCGCCAGCAGCTTGGGTGAGGCCACTGAAGCTTTCTTT.